This section outlines one TCR beta chain sequence together with its context. The entry originates in a study of control samples from healthy donors and cancer patients. Measured with immunoSEQ multiplex PCR; TCRdb has only the in-frame clones, and not every one. The sample gives approximately 92,000 clones, approximately 95% of which show up once; over 1.3% is in the top ten. With 5 bases removed from V and 2 bases from J, the gap between germline ends came to 7 bases. Germline V gives CDR1 KGHSH, CDR2 LQKENI. This CDR3 region has 13 residues. The origin of this receptor is a woman in her twenties or thirties in good health. V is TRBV18 and J is TRBJ1-5; D not resolved. Sequencing used blood. CDR3 sequence reads: CASSWRRNQPQHF. The CDR3 DNA follows: TGTGCCAGCTCATGGCGGCGCAATCAGCCCCAGCATTTT.